The sequence of this T cell receptor (beta chain) was determined in a study of blood T cell repertoires in COVID-19. The wider study: Nucleic acid was either cDNA or gDNA, and it came from T cells, B-cell-depleted T cells, or PBMCs.

TCRdb keeps only in-frame clones here, not all; method: immunoSEQ multiplex PCR. The sample includes just over 150,000 clones, roughly 82% of them seen just once. V was pared by 2 bases and J by 3 bases, with 13 bases between. The length of the CDR3 is 16 residues. CDR1 is KGHSH and CDR2 is LQKENI in the germline V gene. The receptor was derived from a woman between 50 and 59 years old with acute or convalescent COVID-19. The sequencing input was peripheral blood. The chain couples TRBV18 to TRBJ2-2; D is uncertain. The CDR3 nucleotides are TGTGCCAGCTCACCAATGGCCCCACCCGACACCGGGGAGCTGTTTTTT. Protein: CASSPMAPPDTGELFF.